The TCR beta chain under discussion was sequenced for a study of blood T cell repertoires in COVID-19. The table came from immunoSEQ multiplex PCR; TCRdb's copy has only in-frame clones and leaves some out. The sample lists 59,000 or so clones; about 84% were seen once. This clone was observed a single time. This CDR3 contains 15 residues. V was pared by 0 bases and J by 7 bases, with 15 bases between. Germline CDR1 LGHNA, CDR2 YNFKEQ. This chain uses TRBV4-2 with TRBJ1-2; a weak D match, TRBD1 (6 bases). Sequenced: peripheral blood. The sequence came from a man in his sixties with acute or convalescent COVID-19. CDR3 bases: TGTGCCAGCAGCCAAGATATCCACAGGGTGGGTGGCTACACCTTC. Amino acids: CASSQDIHRVGGYTF.